What follows are 20 T cell receptor beta chains derived from one specimen sequenced in a study of blood T cells in healthy people across ages. A sample-barcoded 5' primer and a J-beta primer mix were used in a second PCR of roughly 6 to 11 cycles. TCRdb used MiXCR to reprocess the 5' RACE reads, holding one entry per CDR3 protein. The top ten clones hold about a quarter of a sample with some 860,000 distinct CDR3 sequences, around 50% of them seen once. Sequences were obtained from blood. These receptors were obtained from a man in his forties in good health.

This clonotype came up many times. The gene calls are TRBV25-1 and TRBJ2-5, with TRBD2 matching over 7 bases. Germline CDR1 is MGHDK and CDR2 is SYGVNS. This CDR3 spans 17 amino acids. Trimming cost V 3 bases and J 4 bases; bases outside gene matches: 14. Here the CDR3 DNA reads TGTGCCAGCAGTGAGGGAGGTTGGCGGGAGCGGGGAGAGACCCAGTACTTC. Translated: CASSEGGWRERGETQYF.

This clonotype has only a few counts. The chain joins TRBV12-3 or TRBV12-4 to TRBJ1-1; D call uncertain. V shed 4 bases and J shed 3 bases, with 6 bases lying between them. The CDR3 is made up of 12 amino acids. DNA of the CDR3: TGTGCCAGCAGTTCAGGACACACTGAAGCTTTCTTT. Protein sequence: CASSSGHTEAFF.

The V gene is TRBV20-1, the J gene TRBJ1-2; a weak D match, TRBD1 (6 bases). Germline lookup yields CDR1 DFQATT and CDR2 SNEGSKA (reference sequence). The V and J ends lost 7 bases and 4 bases respectively, with 19 bases between them. The CDR3 is 14 residues long. The CDR3 spells CSVQNLGGTYGYTF. CDR3 in DNA: TGCAGTGTACAGAACCTGGGGGGCACCTATGGCTACACCTTC.

In DNA form, the CDR3 reads TGTGCCAGCAGCAAACGCACAGGGCCGGGAGAAAAACTGTTTTTT. Its protein is CASSKRTGPGEKLFF. The chain links TRBV21-1 to TRBJ1-4; the DNA was not used to check the table's D call, TRBD1. TRBV21-1 is designated a pseudogene. This CDR3 has 15 amino acids.

CDR3 sequence (DNA): TGTGCCAGCTCACCAAGGAGAGGCTACGAGCAGTACTTC. This translates into CASSPRRGYEQYF. The chain carries TRBV18 and TRBJ2-7; D uncertain. Trimming shortened V by 2 bases and J by 3 bases, and 8 bases separated the two germline ends. The CDR3 spans 13 residues. Germline assignment: CDR1 KGHSH and CDR2 LQKENI.

This clonotype was detected once. The chain combines TRBV9 with TRBJ2-4; no clear D. The J call may be incorrect, as the DNA end agrees better with TRBJ2-7. CDR1 is SGDLS, CDR2 YYNGEE, per germline. This CDR3 comprises 15 residues. The CDR3: CASSADATPIYEQYF. CDR3 coding DNA: TGTGCCAGCAGCGCCGACGCAACGCCGATCTACGAGCAGTACTTC.

V and J are TRBV6-1 and TRBJ2-5; D unresolved. The J call may be in error: the DNA end matches TRBJ2-7 better. The CDR3 spans 14 residues. The germline V gene has CDR1 MNHNS and CDR2 SASEGT. CDR3 in amino acids: CASTDKANRDEQYF. The CDR3 bases are TGTGCCAGCACAGATAAGGCAAATCGGGACGAGCAGTACTTC.

The rearrangement joins TRBV12-3 or TRBV12-4 to TRBJ2-5, with D tentatively TRBD1 or TRBD2 (5 bases each). The V and J ends lost 6 bases and 11 bases respectively, with 19 bases between them. This CDR3 is built from 13 residues. The CDR3 protein is CASRGDGRNEQYF. The CDR3 DNA follows: TGTGCCAGCAGGGGGGACGGACGCAATGAGCAGTACTTC.

The gene calls are TRBV11-2 and TRBJ2-2; the D is unclear. This CDR3 contains 13 residues. Germline lookup yields CDR1 SGHAT and CDR2 FQNNGV. V lost 0 bases to trimming and J lost 4 bases, with 3 bases between them. The CDR3 DNA follows: TGTGCCAGCAGCTTAGACCTCACCGGGGAGCTGTTTTTT. Its translation is CASSLDLTGELFF.

The chain has TRBV11-2 and TRBJ2-3; D uncertain. This CDR3 contains 16 residues. Trimming removed 4 bases from V and 0 bases from J, with 14 bases in between. The germline CDR1 and CDR2 sequences are SGHAT and FQNNGV. The CDR3 loop is CASSSWTLTSTDTQYF. CDR3 nucleotides: TGTGCCAGCAGCTCTTGGACCTTAACTAGCACAGATACGCAGTATTTT.

The rearrangement links TRBV29-1 to TRBJ2-1; 7 positions agree with TRBD1. The CDR3 has 13 residues. The V gene end was trimmed by 7 bases and the J gene end by 5 bases; junction bases not matched to a gene: 8. Germline V gene data show CDR1 as SQVTM and CDR2 as ANQGSEA. CDR3 sequence (DNA): TGCAGCGGAACCGGGACAGCAAACAATGAGCAGTTCTTC. Translating it yields CSGTGTANNEQFF.

The chain combines TRBV29-1 with TRBJ2-1; 11 bases are a match to TRBD2. V gave up 4 bases and J gave up 4 bases; unmatched junction bases: 3. The CDR3 length is 14 residues. The germline gives CDR1 SQVTM, CDR2 ANQGSEA. CDR3: CSVGLAGGYNEQFF. In nucleotides, the CDR3 is TGCAGCGTTGGTCTAGCGGGAGGATACAATGAGCAGTTCTTC.

The gene calls are TRBV12-3 or TRBV12-4 and TRBJ2-5; D unclear. The CDR3 is made up of 14 amino acids. V lost 5 bases and J 5 bases, leaving 15 bases between the germline ends. CDR3 region: CASSLGRIRETQYF. As DNA, the CDR3 is TGTGCCAGCAGTCTAGGACGGATCCGGGAGACCCAGTACTTC.

As concerns this clonotype: Compared with germline, one end of the junction differs, possibly owing to a read error. The rearrangement uses TRBV28 and TRBJ2-7, with 14 bases that match TRBD2. This CDR3 is built from 16 residues. Germline CDR1 reads MDHEN; CDR2 reads SYDVKM. The CDR3 nucleotides are TGTGCCAGCAGTCCATCGACTAGCGGGAGGGACTACGAGCGGTACTTC. Residues: CASSPSTSGRDYERYF.

J is TRBJ2-3 and V is TRBV27; D might be TRBD2 (5 bases). V was trimmed by 0 bases and J by 6 bases, leaving 16 bases between them. Looked up from germline, CDR1 is MNHEY and CDR2 is SMNVEV (reference sequence). The CDR3 extends over 16 amino acids. The DNA of the CDR3 is TGTGCCAGCAGTTTATCTAGCGTCCCGCGTAGGGATACGCAGTATTTT. Its protein is CASSLSSVPRRDTQYF.

CDR3 protein: CASSKNSGTGMTDTQYF. The CDR3 nucleotides read TGTGCCAGCAGTAAAAACTCCGGGACAGGGATGACAGATACGCAGTATTTT. The chain recombines TRBV6-6 with TRBJ2-3, with 9 bases matching TRBD1. With 5 bases clipped from V and 3 bases from J, the junction kept 12 bases outside the gene matches. The CDR3 spans 17 residues. Germline values: CDR1 MNHNY, CDR2 SVGAGI (reference sequence).

This clonotype was seen only a few times. J is TRBJ2-5 and V is TRBV7-2; D remains ambiguous. This CDR3 has 11 amino acids. V lost 6 bases to trimming and J lost 2 bases, with 4 bases between them. CDR1 SGHTA and CDR2 FQGNSA come from the germline V gene. The CDR3 loop reads CASRRQETQYF. The CDR3 nucleotides are TGTGCCAGCAGAAGACAAGAGACCCAGTACTTC.

This sequence joins TRBV12-5 and TRBJ1-2; no clear D. V was cut by 4 bases and J by 6 bases, with 12 bases left in between. The germline gives CDR1 LGHNT, CDR2 FRNRAP. The CDR3 covers 13 residues. The CDR3 DNA is TGTGCTAGTGGTTGGGAACAATCGAATGGCTACACCTTC. Amino acid sequence: CASGWEQSNGYTF.

The sample holds a few counts of this clonotype. The chain employs TRBV7-2 and TRBJ2-2, with a weak D call TRBD2 (5 bases). The CDR3 length is 16 residues. V lost 4 bases, J lost 10 bases, and 22 bases lay in between. Per germline, CDR1 SGHTA and CDR2 FQGNSA. The CDR3 bases are TGTGCCAGCAGCTCGCTTCGGCCCTGGGAGTACGAGGAGCTGTTTTTT. Its translation: CASSSLRPWEYEELFF.

The chain couples TRBV29-1 to TRBJ1-1; D ambiguous. From germline, CDR1 is SQVTM and CDR2 ANQGSEA. Trimming removed 1 base from V and 1 base from J, with 7 bases in between. The CDR3 is made up of 13 amino acids. CDR3 nucleotides: TGCAGCGTTGAAGCGGTTACGAACACTGAAGCTTTCTTT. Protein sequence: CSVEAVTNTEAFF.